The present entry profiles one T cell receptor beta chain with its context. The antigen is unknown. This sample is drawn from a study of a mutant IDH1 vaccine in newly diagnosed glioma. Study details: Week 35 was assigned to visit V12, and week 47 was assigned to visit V13.

Only in-frame clones appear in the TCRdb table, and some are missing; sequencing was by immunoSEQ multiplex PCR. The profile shows roughly 56,000 clones, about 80% of them singletons. CDR1 is SGHTA and CDR2 is FQGNSA in the germline V gene. This CDR3 is 15 amino acids long. The trim removed 5 bases at V and 1 base at J, leaving 4 bases unmatched. Described time point: week 47, end of study. Doses comprised 300 ug of mutant IDH1 20-mer peptide each, plus topical imiquimod. The sample in question was PBMCs, obtained from a glioma patient whose treatment included an IDH1 peptide vaccine. The chain employs TRBV7-2 and TRBJ2-5, with TRBD2 matching over 10 bases. The TCR sequence derives from a woman in her thirties or forties with glioma. Some clones in this sample may be carry-over from other donors' samples. This chain's CDR3 is CASSSGGAFQETQYF. CDR3 nucleotide sequence: TGTGCCAGCAGCAGCGGGGGGGCCTTCCAAGAGACCCAGTACTTC.